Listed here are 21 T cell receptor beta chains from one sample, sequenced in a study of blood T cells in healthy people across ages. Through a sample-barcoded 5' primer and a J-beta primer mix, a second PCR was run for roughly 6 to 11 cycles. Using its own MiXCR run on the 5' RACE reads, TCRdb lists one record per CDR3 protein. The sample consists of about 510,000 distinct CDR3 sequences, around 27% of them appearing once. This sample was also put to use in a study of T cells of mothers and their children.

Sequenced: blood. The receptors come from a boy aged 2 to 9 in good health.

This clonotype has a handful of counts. In DNA, the CDR3 is TGCGCCAGCAGCCAAGTTCACTCCGGGACAGGGGAAGAAAAACTGTTTTTT. Amino acids: CASSQVHSGTGEEKLFF. The V gene is TRBV4-1, the J gene TRBJ1-4, with TRBD1 matching over 10 bases. The CDR3 covers 17 residues. CDR1 and CDR2 (germline): MGHRA, YSYEKL. V lost 1 base to trimming and J lost 8 bases; unmatched junction nucleotides: 10.

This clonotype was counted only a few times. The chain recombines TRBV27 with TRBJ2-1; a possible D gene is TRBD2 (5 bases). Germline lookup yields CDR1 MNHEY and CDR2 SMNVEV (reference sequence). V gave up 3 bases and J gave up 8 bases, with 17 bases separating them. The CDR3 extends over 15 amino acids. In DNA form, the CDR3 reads TGTGCCAGCAGTTTCAGGCTAGGGCGGGTGGATGAGCAGTTCTTC. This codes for CASSFRLGRVDEQFF.

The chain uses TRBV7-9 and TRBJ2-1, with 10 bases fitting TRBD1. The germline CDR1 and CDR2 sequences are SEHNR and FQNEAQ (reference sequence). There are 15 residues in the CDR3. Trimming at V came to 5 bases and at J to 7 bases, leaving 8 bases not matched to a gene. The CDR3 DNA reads TGTGCCAGCAGCCTCCTCGGGGGACAGGGGAATGAGCAGTTCTTC. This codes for CASSLLGGQGNEQFF.

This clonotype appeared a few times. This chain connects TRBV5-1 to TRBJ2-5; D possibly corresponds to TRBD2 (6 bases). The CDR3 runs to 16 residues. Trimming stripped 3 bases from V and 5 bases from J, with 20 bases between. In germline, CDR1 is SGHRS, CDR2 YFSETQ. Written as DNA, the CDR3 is TGCGCCAGCAGCTGGAGGGTAGGCCCGGCGGAGGAGACCCAGTACTTC. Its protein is CASSWRVGPAEETQYF.

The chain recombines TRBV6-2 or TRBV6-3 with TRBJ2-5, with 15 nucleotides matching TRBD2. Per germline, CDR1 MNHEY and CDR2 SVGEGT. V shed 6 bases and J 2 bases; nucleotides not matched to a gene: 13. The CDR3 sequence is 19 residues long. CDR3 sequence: CASRKGGGLAGGLQETQYF. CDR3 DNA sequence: TGTGCCAGCAGAAAAGGAGGGGGACTAGCGGGAGGCTTACAAGAGACCCAGTACTTC.

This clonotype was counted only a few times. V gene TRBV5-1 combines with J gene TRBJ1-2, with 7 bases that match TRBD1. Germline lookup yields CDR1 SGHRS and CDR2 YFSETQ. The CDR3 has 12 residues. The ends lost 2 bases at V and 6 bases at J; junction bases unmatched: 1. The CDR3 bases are TGCGCCAGCAGCTTCGGACAGGATGGCTACACCTTC. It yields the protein CASSFGQDGYTF.

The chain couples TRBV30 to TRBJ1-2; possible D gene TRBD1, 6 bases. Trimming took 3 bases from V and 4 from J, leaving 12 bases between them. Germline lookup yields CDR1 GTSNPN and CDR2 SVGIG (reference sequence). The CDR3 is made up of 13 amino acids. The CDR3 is CAWRGRQAYGYTF. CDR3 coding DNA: TGTGCCTGGAGAGGAAGACAGGCCTATGGCTACACCTTC.

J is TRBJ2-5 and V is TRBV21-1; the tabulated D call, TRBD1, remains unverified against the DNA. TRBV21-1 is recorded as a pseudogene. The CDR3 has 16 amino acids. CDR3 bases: TGTGCCAGCAGCAAAGGGGCGGGGGCTGTTAAAGAGACCCAGTACTTC. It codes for CASSKGAGAVKETQYF.

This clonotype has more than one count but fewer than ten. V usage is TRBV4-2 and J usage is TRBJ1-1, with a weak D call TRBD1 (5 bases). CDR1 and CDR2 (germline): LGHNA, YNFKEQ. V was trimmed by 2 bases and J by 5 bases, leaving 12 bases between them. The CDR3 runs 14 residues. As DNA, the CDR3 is TGTGCCAGCAGCCAACTGACAGCGGGGACTGAAGCTTTCTTT. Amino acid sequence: CASSQLTAGTEAFF.

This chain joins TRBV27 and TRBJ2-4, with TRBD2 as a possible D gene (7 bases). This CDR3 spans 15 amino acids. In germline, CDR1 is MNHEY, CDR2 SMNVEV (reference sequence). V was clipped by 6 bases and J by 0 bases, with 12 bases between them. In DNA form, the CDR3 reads TGTGCCAGCAGCCCGGCGGGGGCAGCCAAAAACATTCAGTACTTC. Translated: CASSPAGAAKNIQYF.

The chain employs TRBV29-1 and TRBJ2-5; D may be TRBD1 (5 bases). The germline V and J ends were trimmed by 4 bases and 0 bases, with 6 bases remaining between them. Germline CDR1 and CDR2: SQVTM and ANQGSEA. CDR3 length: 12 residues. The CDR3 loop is CSVVGDQETQYF. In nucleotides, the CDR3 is TGCAGCGTTGTAGGGGACCAAGAGACCCAGTACTTC.

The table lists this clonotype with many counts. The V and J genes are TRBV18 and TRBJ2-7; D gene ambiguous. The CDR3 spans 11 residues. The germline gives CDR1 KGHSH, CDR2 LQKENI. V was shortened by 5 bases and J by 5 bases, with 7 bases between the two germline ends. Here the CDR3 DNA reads TGTGCCAGCTCAACTGGGGACGAGCAGTACTTC. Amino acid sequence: CASSTGDEQYF.

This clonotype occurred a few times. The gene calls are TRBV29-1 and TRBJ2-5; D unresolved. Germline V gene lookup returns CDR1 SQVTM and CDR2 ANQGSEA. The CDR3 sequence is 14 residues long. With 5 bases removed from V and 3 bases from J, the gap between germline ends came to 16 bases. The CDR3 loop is CSVQGKLSKETQYF. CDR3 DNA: TGCAGCGTTCAAGGGAAACTTTCGAAAGAGACCCAGTACTTC.

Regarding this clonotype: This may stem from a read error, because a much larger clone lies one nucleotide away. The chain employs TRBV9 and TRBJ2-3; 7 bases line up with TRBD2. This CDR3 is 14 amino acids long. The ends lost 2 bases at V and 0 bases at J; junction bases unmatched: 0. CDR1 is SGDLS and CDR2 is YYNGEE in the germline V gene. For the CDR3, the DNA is TGTGCCAGCAGCGTTAGCGGGAGCACAGATACGCAGTATTTT. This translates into CASSVSGSTDTQYF.

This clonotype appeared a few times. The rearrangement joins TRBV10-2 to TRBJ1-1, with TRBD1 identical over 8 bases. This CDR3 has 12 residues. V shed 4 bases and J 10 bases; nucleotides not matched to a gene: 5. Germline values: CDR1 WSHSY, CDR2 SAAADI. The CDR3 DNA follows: TGCGCCAGCAGTGCAAGGACAGGGAGAGCTTTCTTT. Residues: CASSARTGRAFF.

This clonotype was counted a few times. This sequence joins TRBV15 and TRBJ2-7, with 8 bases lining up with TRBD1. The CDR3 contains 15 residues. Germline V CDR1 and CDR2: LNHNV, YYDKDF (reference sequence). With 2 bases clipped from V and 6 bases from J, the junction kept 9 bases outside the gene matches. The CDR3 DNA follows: TGTGCCACCAGCAGACGACAGGGGTCCGCTATCGAGCAGTACTTC. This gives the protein CATSRRQGSAIEQYF.

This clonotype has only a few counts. CDR3 residues: CASSLGAPGDYGYTF. Here the CDR3 DNA reads TGTGCCAGCAGCTTAGGGGCTCCGGGGGACTATGGCTACACCTTC. The chain recombines TRBV7-3 with TRBJ1-2, with D perhaps matching TRBD1 (5 bases). Trimming shortened V by 2 bases and J by 3 bases, and 13 bases separated the two germline ends. Germline V gene sequence: CDR1 SGHTA, CDR2 FQGTGA. This CDR3 comprises 15 residues.

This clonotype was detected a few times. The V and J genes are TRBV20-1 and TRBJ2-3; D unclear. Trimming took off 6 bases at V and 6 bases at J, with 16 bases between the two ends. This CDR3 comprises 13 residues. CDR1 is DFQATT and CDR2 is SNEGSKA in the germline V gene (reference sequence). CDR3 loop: CSAPASTGDTQYF. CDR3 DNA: TGCAGTGCCCCGGCGAGCACCGGGGATACGCAGTATTTT.

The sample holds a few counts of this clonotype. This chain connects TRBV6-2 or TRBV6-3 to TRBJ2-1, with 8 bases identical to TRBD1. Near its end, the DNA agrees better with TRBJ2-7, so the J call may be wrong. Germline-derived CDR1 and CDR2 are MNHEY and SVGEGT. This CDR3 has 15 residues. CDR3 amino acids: CASKSLWTGPDEQYF. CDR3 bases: TGTGCCAGCAAGTCGTTGTGGACAGGGCCTGACGAGCAGTACTTC.

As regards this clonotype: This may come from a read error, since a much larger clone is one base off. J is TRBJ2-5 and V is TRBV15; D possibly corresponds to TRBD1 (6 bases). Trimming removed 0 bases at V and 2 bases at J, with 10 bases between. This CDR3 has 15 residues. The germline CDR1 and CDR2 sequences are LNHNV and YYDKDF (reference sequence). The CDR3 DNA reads TGTGCCACCAGCAGAGATTCCGGACAGCAAGAGACCCAGTACTTC. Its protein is CATSRDSGQQETQYF.

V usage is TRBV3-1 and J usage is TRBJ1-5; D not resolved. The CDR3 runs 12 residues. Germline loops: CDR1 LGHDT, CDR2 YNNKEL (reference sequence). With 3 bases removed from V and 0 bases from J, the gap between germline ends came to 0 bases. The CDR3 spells CASSHSNQPQHF. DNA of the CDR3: TGTGCCAGCAGCCATAGCAATCAGCCCCAGCATTTT. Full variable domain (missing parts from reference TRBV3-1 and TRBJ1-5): DTAVSQTPKYLVTQMGNDKSIKCEQNLGHDTMYWYKQDSKKFLKIMFSYNNKELIINETVPNRFSPKSPDKAHLNLHINSLELGDSAVYFCASSHSNQPQHFGDGTRLSIL.